This TCR beta chain was observed in a study of T cells after yellow fever vaccination. Study at large: Fractions of low cell number were prepared using SMART-Seq v4 Ultra Low Input.

Findings of the study overall: Sorted repertoires could include abundant contaminating clonotypes from bulk cells. Relatively few clonotypes were ones that appeared in both CD4 and CD8 compartments.

Universal primer sites and UMIs were introduced during 5'RACE template-switching synthesis of TCR cDNA. TCRdb reprocessed the 5' RACE reads via MiXCR and lists one record per CDR3 protein. The sample holds 300,000 or so distinct CDR3 sequences, approximately 8% seen once. J lost 6 bases, V lost 2 bases, and 6 bases had no gene match. CDR1 and CDR2 (germline): SGHRS, YFSETQ. The CDR3 contains 15 residues. This clonotype was seen at least ten times. What it binds is unknown. The sequence derives from a man between 18 and 29 years old who received the YFV17D yellow fever vaccine. The specimen was PBMCs, collected approximately 40 days after the first yellow fever vaccination. V usage is TRBV5-1 and J usage is TRBJ2-1; 9 bases line up with TRBD1. CDR3 protein: CASSFTGQGINEQFF. CDR3 coding DNA: TGCGCCAGCAGCTTTACGGGACAGGGTATCAATGAGCAGTTCTTC. Full variable domain (remainder filled in from reference TRBV5-1 and TRBJ2-1): KAGVTQTPRYLIKTRGQQVTLSCSPISGHRSVSWYQQTPGQGLQFLFEYFSETQRNKGNFPGRFSGRQFSNSRSEMNVSTLELGDSALYLCASSFTGQGINEQFFGPGTRLTVL.